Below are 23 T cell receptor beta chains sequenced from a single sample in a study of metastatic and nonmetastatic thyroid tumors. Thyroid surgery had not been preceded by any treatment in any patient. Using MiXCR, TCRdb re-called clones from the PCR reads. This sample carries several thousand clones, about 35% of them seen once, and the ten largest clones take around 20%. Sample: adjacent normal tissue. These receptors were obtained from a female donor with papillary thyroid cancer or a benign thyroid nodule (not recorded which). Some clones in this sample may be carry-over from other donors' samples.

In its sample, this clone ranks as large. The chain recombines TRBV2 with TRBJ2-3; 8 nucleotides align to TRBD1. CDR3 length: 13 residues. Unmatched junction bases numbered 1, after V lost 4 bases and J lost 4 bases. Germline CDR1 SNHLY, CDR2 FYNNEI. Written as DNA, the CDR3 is TGTGCCAGCAGTGGGGGACAGGCAGATACGCAGTATTTT. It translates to CASSGGQADTQYF.

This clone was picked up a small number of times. CDR3 in DNA: TGTGCCATCAGTGAGTGGTTAAGAGAGACCCAGTACTTC. Its translation is CAISEWLRETQYF. The chain has TRBV10-3 and TRBJ2-5; D remains unclear. This CDR3 has 13 amino acids. Germline CDR1 and CDR2: ENHRY and SYGVKD. Trimming took off 1 base at V and 4 bases at J, with 7 bases between the two ends.

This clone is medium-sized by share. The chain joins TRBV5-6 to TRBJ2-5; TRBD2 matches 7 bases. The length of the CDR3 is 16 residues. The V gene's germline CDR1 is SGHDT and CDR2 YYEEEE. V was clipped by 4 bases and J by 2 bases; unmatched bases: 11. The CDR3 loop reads CASSKAGTGLQETQYF. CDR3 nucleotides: TGTGCCAGCAGCAAAGCGGGAACTGGACTACAAGAGACCCAGTACTTC.

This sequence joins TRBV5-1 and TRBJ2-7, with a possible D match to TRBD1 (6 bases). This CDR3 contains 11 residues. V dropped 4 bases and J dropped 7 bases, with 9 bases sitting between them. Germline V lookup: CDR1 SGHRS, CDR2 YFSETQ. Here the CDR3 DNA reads TGCGCCAGCAGCGGAGACAGGGAGCAGTACTTC. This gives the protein CASSGDREQYF.

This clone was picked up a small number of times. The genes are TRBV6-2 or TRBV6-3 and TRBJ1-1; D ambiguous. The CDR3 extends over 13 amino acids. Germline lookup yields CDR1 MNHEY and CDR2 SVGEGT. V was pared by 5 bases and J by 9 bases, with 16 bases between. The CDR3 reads CASSPGPGFKAFF. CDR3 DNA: TGTGCCAGCAGTCCCGGTCCCGGGTTCAAAGCTTTCTTT.

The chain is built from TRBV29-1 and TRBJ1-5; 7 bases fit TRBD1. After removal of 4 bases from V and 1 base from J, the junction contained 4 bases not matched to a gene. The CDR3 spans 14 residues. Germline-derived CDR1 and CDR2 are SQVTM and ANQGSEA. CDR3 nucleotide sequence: TGCAGCGTTGTGACAGGGACCAGCAATCAGCCCCAGCATTTT. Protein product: CSVVTGTSNQPQHF.

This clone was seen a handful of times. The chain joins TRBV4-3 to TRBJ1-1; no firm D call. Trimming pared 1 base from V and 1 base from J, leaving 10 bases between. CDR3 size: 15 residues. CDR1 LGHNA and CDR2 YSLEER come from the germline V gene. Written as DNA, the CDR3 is TGCGCCAGCAGCCAAGGCGGAGACCGGAACACTGAAGCTTTCTTT. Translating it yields CASSQGGDRNTEAFF.

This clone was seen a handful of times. The CDR3 nucleotides read TGTGCCAGCAGACAGGAGATCAGCTCTGGAAACACCATATATTTT. It encodes CASRQEISSGNTIYF. This chain uses TRBV6-1 with TRBJ1-3; D possibly corresponds to TRBD1 (5 bases). The germline V and J ends were trimmed by 6 bases and 0 bases, with 12 bases remaining between them. This CDR3 is 15 amino acids long. CDR1 is MNHNS, CDR2 SASEGT, per germline.

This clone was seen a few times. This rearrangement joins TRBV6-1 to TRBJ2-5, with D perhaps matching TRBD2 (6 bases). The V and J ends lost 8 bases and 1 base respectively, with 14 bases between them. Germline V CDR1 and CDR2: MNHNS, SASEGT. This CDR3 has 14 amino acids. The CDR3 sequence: CASRARDSQETQYF. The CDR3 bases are TGTGCCAGCCGGGCCAGGGACTCCCAAGAGACCCAGTACTTC.

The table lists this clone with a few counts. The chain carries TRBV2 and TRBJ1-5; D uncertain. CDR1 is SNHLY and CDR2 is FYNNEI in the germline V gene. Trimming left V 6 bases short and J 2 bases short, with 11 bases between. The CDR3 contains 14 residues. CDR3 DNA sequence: TGTGCCAGCAGCGAGGAGAGGGGCAATCAGCCCCAGCATTTT. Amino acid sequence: CASSEERGNQPQHF.

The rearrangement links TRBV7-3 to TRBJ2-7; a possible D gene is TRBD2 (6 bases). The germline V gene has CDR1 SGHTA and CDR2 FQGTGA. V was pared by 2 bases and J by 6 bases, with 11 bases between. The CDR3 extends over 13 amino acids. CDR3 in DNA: TGTGCCAGCAGCTTAGCCGGGACTGCCGAGCAGTACTTC. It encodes CASSLAGTAEQYF.

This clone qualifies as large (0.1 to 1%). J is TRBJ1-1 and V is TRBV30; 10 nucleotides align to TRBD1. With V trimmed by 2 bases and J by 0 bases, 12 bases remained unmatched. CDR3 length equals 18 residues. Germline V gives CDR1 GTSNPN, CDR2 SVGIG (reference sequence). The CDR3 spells CAWSPPGTGVEVNTEAFF. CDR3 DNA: TGTGCCTGGAGTCCTCCCGGGACAGGGGTGGAGGTGAACACTGAAGCTTTCTTT.

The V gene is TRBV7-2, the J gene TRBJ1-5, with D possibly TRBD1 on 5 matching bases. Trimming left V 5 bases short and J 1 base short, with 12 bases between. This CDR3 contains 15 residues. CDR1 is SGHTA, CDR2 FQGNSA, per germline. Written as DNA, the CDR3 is TGTGCCAGCAGCCAATTCGGGGGGAGCAATCAGCCCCAGCATTTT. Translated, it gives CASSQFGGSNQPQHF.

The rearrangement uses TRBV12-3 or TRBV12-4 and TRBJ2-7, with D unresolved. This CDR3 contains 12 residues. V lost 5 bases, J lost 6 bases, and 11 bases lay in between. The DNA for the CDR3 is TGTGCCAGCAGTCTGGCCGACGGCGAGCAGTACTTC. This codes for CASSLADGEQYF.

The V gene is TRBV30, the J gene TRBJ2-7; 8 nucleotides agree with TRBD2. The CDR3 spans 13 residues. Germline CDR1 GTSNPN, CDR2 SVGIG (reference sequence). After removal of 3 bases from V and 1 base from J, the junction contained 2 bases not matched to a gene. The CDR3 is CAWSGRESYEQYV. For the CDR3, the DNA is TGTGCCTGGAGCGGGAGGGAATCCTACGAGCAGTACGTC.

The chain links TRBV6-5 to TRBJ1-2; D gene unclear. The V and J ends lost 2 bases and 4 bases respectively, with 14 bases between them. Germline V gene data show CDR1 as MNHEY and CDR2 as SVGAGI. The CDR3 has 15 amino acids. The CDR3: CASSYRQATTYGYTF. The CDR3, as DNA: TGTGCCAGCAGTTACAGGCAGGCTACCACCTATGGCTACACCTTC.

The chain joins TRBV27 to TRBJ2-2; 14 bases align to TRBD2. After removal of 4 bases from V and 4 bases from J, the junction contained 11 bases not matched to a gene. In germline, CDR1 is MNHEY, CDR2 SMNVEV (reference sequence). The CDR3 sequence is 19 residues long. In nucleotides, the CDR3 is TGTGCCAGCAGTTCAACCCCGGGACTAGCGGGAGCCCGCACCGGGGAGCTGTTTTTT. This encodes CASSSTPGLAGARTGELFF.

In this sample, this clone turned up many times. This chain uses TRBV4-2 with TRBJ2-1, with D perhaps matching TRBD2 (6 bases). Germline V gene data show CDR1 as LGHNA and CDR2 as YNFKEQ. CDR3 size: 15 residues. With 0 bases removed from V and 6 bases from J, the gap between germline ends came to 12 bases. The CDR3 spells CASSQDLWRVNEQFF. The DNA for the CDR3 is TGTGCCAGCAGCCAAGATCTTTGGAGGGTCAATGAGCAGTTCTTC.

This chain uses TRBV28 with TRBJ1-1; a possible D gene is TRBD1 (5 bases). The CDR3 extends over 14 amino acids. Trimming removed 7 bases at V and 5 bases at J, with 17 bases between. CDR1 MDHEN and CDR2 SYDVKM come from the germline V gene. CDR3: CASNSLPRGTEAFF. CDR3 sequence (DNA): TGTGCCAGCAATTCTCTCCCAAGGGGTACTGAAGCTTTCTTT.

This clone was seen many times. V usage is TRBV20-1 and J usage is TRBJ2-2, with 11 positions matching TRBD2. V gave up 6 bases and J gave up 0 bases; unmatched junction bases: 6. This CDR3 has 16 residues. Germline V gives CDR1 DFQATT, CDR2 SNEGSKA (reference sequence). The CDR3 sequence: CSALTSGGANTGELFF. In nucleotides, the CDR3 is TGCAGTGCCCTCACTAGCGGGGGCGCGAACACCGGGGAGCTGTTTTTT.

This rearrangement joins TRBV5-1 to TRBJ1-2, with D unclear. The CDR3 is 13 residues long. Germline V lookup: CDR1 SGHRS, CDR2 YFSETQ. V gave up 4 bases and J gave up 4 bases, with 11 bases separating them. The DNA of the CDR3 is TGCGCCAGCAGCCCGTATCGCACCTATGGCTACACCTTC. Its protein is CASSPYRTYGYTF.

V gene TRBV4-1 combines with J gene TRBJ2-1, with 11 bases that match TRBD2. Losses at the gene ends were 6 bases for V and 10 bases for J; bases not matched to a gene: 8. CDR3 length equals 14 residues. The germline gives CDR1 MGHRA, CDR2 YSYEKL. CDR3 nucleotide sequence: TGCGCCAGCAGTCAGGGACTAGCGGATTCAGAGCAGTTCTTC. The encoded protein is CASSQGLADSEQFF.

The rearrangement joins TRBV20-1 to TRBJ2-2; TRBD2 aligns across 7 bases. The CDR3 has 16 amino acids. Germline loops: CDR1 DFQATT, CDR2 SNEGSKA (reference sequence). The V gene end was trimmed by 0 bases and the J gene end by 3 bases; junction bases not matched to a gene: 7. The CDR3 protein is CSARDTWREHTGELFF. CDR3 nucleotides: TGCAGTGCTAGAGATACCTGGCGGGAGCACACCGGGGAGCTGTTTTTT.